The present entry profiles one T cell receptor (beta chain) with its context. Antigen specificity is unknown. Use of 60 Vbeta and 13 Jbeta primers characterized the PCR. The method was immunoSEQ multiplex PCR; TCRdb's version includes in-frame clones alone and lacks a portion of them. The table records about 140,000 clones, about 80% of them present only once. The source of the sample is a study of cytomegalovirus exposure and HLA in healthy donors. CDR1 and CDR2 from the germline V gene are SGHVS and FQNEAQ. Trimming removed 5 bases from V and 2 bases from J, with 13 bases in between. This CDR3 is 15 amino acids long. Study findings and constraints: Most of the TCR beta V segments (in an earlier analysis) were productive either about 87% or about 30% of the time.

The TCR was taken from a male donor in good health and CMV-seropositive. The chain combines TRBV7-8 with TRBJ1-3; D perhaps matches TRBD1 (6 bases). The sequencing input was PBMCs. As DNA, the CDR3 is TGTGCCAGCAGCGCTACCGGGACAACTGGAAACACCATATATTTT. Translation gives CASSATGTTGNTIYF.